The clone carrying this T cell receptor (beta chain) was recorded a few times. Its antigen is currently unknown. This sample is drawn from a study of regulatory T cells in long-lasting Graves disease. Study-wide results and limits: Few sampled subjects may have lowered accuracy. Graves' patients with persistent disease showed TCR diversity lower than patients newly diagnosed.

Germline lookup yields CDR1 MDHEN and CDR2 SYDVKM. After removal of 8 bases from V and 2 bases from J, the junction contained 10 bases not matched to a gene. The CDR3 length is 15 residues. The time point: persistent/refractory GD, antithyroid drugs over 5 years with positive TRAb. The TCR library used RNA extracted from PBMCs. The TCR beta library used iRepertoire HTBI primers with Arm-PCR amplification of CDR3. TCRdb re-analysed the multiplex PCR reads in MiXCR, keeping a single row per CDR3 protein. The table includes hundreds of thousands of distinct CDR3 sequences, about 20% detected once. This sample comprised peripheral blood mononuclear cells (PBMCs), obtained when the disease was refractory, from a patient treated with antithyroid drugs. This TCR came from a female donor with Graves disease. The genes are TRBV28 and TRBJ2-3, with TRBD2 identical over 7 bases. The CDR3: CASRTHSGSTDTQYF. DNA of the CDR3: TGTGCCAGCCGGACCCATAGCGGGTCCACAGATACGCAGTATTTT.